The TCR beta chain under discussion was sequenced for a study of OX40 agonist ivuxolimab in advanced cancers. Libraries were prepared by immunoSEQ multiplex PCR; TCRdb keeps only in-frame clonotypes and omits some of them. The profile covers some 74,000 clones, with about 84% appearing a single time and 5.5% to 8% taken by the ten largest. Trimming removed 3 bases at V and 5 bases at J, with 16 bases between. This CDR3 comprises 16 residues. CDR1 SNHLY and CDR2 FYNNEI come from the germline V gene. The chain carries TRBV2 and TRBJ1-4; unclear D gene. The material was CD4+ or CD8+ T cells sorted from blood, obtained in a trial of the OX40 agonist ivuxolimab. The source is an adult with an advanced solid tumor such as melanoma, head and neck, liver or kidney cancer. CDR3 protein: CASSDPPSGRNEKLFF. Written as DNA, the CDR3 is TGTGCCAGCAGTGATCCCCCGTCAGGTAGAAATGAAAAACTGTTTTTT.